This is a list of T cell receptor beta chains from one sample in a study of T cell responses to AZD1222 COVID-19 vaccine. Sequencing was performed with immunoSEQ multiplex PCR; in TCRdb, only in-frame clones are kept and a portion is missing. The sample yields more than 95,000 clones, 90% to 95% seen once. The sequences come from peripheral blood, collected on day 0 of AZD1222 vaccination. These receptor sequences come from an adult in good health. Both conserved end residues are part of each CDR3. A D gene is named only where the DNA matches it firmly. A clone size is listed for some rows: how often the clone was seen (once, few, many), or a class if it is expanded.

j_call,clone_size,cdr3_length,d_call,v_call,cdr3_aa,cdr3_nt
TRBJ2-1,-,16,-,TRBV19,CASMGAGGNVWDEQFF,TGTGCCAGTATGGGGGCGGGCGGTAACGTTTGGGATGAGCAGTTCTTC
TRBJ2-2,-,17,TRBD2,TRBV5-1,CASTAWMPSGASGELFF,TGCGCCAGCACCGCTTGGATGCCTAGCGGGGCTTCCGGGGAGCTGTTTTTT
TRBJ2-3,-,16,TRBD2,TRBV28,CASSPFKRGTTDTQYF,TGTGCCAGCAGCCCCTTCAAGCGGGGGACCACAGATACGCAGTATTTT
TRBJ1-2,-,13,-,TRBV29-1,CSVEDTINYGYTF,TGCAGCGTTGAAGATACTATTAACTATGGCTACACCTTC
TRBJ2-1,-,12,-,TRBV9,CASSVEAGQQFF,TGTGCCAGCAGCGTAGAGGCCGGTCAACAGTTCTTC
TRBJ1-2,-,13,-,TRBV12-3/TRBV12-4,CASSLYQMNGYTF,TGTGCCAGCAGTTTGTACCAGATGAATGGCTACACCTTC
TRBJ2-1,-,16,TRBD1,TRBV5-1,CASSRDRGRIVNEQFF,TGCGCCAGCAGCCGGGACAGGGGGCGGATTGTTAATGAGCAGTTCTTC
TRBJ1-2,-,13,TRBD1,TRBV27,CASSPRGLGSYTF,TGTGCCAGCAGTCCCAGGGGGTTGGGGTCCTACACCTTC
TRBJ2-1,once,13,-,TRBV7-9,CASSSDPSNEQFF,TGTGCCAGCAGCTCAGACCCCTCCAATGAGCAGTTCTTC
TRBJ2-7,-,16,-,TRBV15,CATSRDRTEKFYEQYF,TGTGCCACCAGCAGAGATCGTACAGAGAAATTCTACGAGCAGTACTTC
TRBJ2-5,-,15,TRBD2,TRBV2,CASNYLAGGRETQYF,TGTGCCAGCAACTACCTAGCGGGAGGGCGCGAGACCCAGTACTTC
TRBJ2-7,once,19,TRBD1,TRBV6-4,CASSEPRTGNFDVSYEQYF,TGTGCCAGCAGTGAGCCCCGGACAGGGAATTTCGACGTTTCCTACGAGCAGTACTTC
TRBJ2-7,-,13,-,TRBV6-5,CASSVAHSYEQYF,TGTGCCAGCAGCGTCGCACACTCTTACGAGCAGTACTTC
TRBJ2-2,-,13,-,TRBV19,CASSIVAEWELFF,TGTGCCAGTAGTATAGTGGCCGAGTGGGAGCTGTTTTTT
TRBJ2-6,-,13,-,TRBV27,CASSPLGANVLTF,TGTGCCAGCAGTCCTCTGGGGGCCAACGTCCTGACTTTC
TRBJ1-1,-,15,-,TRBV3-1/TRBV3-2,CASSQVGAGNTEAFF,TGTGCCAGCAGCCAAGTGGGGGCAGGGAACACTGAAGCTTTCTTT
TRBJ1-1,-,12,TRBD1,TRBV12-3/TRBV12-4,CASSTGGTEAFF,TGTGCCAGCAGTACAGGGGGCACTGAAGCTTTCTTT
TRBJ2-1,-,14,TRBD1,TRBV7-9,CASSSWTGHDEQFF,TGTGCCAGCAGCTCCTGGACAGGGCACGATGAGCAGTTCTTC
TRBJ1-1,once,12,-,TRBV15,CATSRETAEAFF,TGTGCCACCAGCAGAGAGACGGCTGAAGCTTTCTTT
TRBJ1-1,-,15,-,TRBV7-8,CASTDGDEMNTEAFF,TGTGCCAGTACCGACGGCGACGAAATGAACACTGAAGCTTTCTTT
TRBJ2-7,once,16,-,TRBV3-1/TRBV3-2,CASSLWVLGATYEQYF,TGTGCCAGCAGCCTTTGGGTGCTAGGGGCGACCTACGAGCAGTACTTC
TRBJ1-5,-,14,-,TRBV28,CASSLWENNQPQHF,TGTGCCAGCAGTTTATGGGAAAACAATCAGCCCCAGCATTTT
TRBJ1-3,-,14,-,TRBV19,CASSDSEAGNTIYF,TGTGCCAGCAGTGACAGCGAGGCCGGAAACACCATATATTTT
TRBJ2-3,-,15,-,TRBV9,CASSTSGGPTDTQYF,TGTGCCAGCAGCACCAGCGGAGGTCCCACAGATACGCAGTATTTT
TRBJ1-1,-,15,-,TRBV28,CASSLLGGLNTEAFF,TGTGCCAGCAGTTTATTAGGCGGGTTGAACACTGAAGCTTTCTTT
TRBJ2-1,once,13,TRBD2,TRBV4-1,CASRLADYNEQFF,TGCGCCAGCAGACTAGCGGACTACAATGAGCAGTTCTTC
TRBJ2-5,-,13,TRBD1,TRBV27,CASSDGQEETQYF,TGTGCCAGCAGTGATGGACAGGAAGAGACCCAGTACTTC
TRBJ2-3,-,17,TRBD1,TRBV10-3,CAISERQGPDSTDTQYF,TGTGCCATCAGCGAGAGACAGGGGCCGGATAGCACAGATACGCAGTATTTT
TRBJ2-3,-,13,-,TRBV5-1,CASSLRGGDTQYF,TGCGCCAGCAGCTTAAGGGGGGGAGATACGCAGTATTTT
TRBJ2-3,-,12,-,TRBV6-5,CASSYIRGTQYF,TGTGCCAGCAGTTACATTCGAGGTACGCAGTATTTT
TRBJ2-1,-,14,-,TRBV7-8,CASSLWDPDIEQFF,TGTGCCAGCAGCTTGTGGGACCCCGATATAGAGCAGTTCTTC
TRBJ2-1,-,14,-,TRBV5-1,CASSLGTNYNEQFF,TGCGCCAGCAGCTTGGGGACAAACTACAATGAGCAGTTCTTC
TRBJ1-2,-,16,-,TRBV6-5,CASSYNEQGINYGYTF,TGTGCCAGCAGTTACAACGAACAGGGTATTAACTATGGCTACACCTTC
TRBJ2-2,-,16,TRBD1,TRBV6-1,CASSERGQGTAGELFF,TGTGCCAGCAGTGAAAGGGGACAGGGCACCGCCGGGGAGCTGTTTTTT
TRBJ1-1,once,15,-,TRBV6-5,CASSTTTASNTEAFF,TGTGCCAGCAGTACTACGACAGCATCGAACACTGAAGCTTTCTTT
TRBJ1-6,-,14,-,TRBV6-1,CASSDGTAGSPLHF,TGTGCCAGCAGTGATGGGACTGCAGGTTCACCCCTCCACTTT
TRBJ1-5,-,14,TRBD1,TRBV6-5,CASSYGTGLQPQHF,TGTGCCAGCAGTTATGGGACAGGCCTTCAGCCCCAGCATTTT
TRBJ2-7,-,14,TRBD2,TRBV19,CASSGASGSYEQYF,TGTGCCAGTAGTGGGGCTAGCGGGTCCTACGAGCAGTACTTC
TRBJ1-1,-,15,-,TRBV15,CATSRDGQPYTEAFF,TGTGCCACCAGCAGAGACGGACAACCATACACTGAAGCTTTCTTT
TRBJ1-1,-,14,-,TRBV29-1,CSVWGTAVNTEAFF,TGCAGCGTGTGGGGCACGGCGGTGAACACTGAAGCTTTCTTT
TRBJ2-6,-,18,-,TRBV7-9,CASSLGRGGSSGANVLTF,TGTGCCAGCAGCTTAGGCAGGGGCGGGAGCTCTGGGGCCAACGTCCTGACTTTC
TRBJ1-6,-,14,TRBD1,TRBV5-1,CASSPGQGNSPLHF,TGCGCCAGCAGCCCGGGACAGGGTAATTCACCCCTCCACTTT
TRBJ2-4,once,16,TRBD2,TRBV7-2,CASSLRAGVLKNIQYF,TGTGCCAGCAGCTTAAGAGCGGGAGTTCTCAAAAACATTCAGTACTTC
TRBJ2-4,-,14,-,TRBV28,CASSLTGAKNIQYF,TGTGCCAGCAGTTTAACGGGGGCCAAAAACATTCAGTACTTC
TRBJ2-1,-,14,TRBD2,TRBV6-4,CASSPGLDSHEQFF,TGTGCCAGCAGTCCGGGACTAGACTCCCATGAGCAGTTCTTC
TRBJ1-1,-,13,-,TRBV7-9,CASSLARGTEAFF,TGTGCCAGCAGCTTAGCCCGGGGCACTGAAGCTTTCTTT